The 10 T cell receptor beta chains in this list originate from one sample, sequenced in a study of PD-1 blockade in classical Hodgkin lymphoma. Using immunoSEQ multiplex PCR, the repertoire was profiled, and TCRdb retains in-frame clones only, with some absent. The table lists more than 45,000 clones, 75% to 95% of them singletons. No patient escaped relapse after autologous stem cell transplantation, and brentuximab vedotin exposure varied. The sequencing here drew on peripheral blood mononuclear cells (PBMCs), taken before the second cycle of nivolumab. The origin of the receptors is a human donor with classical Hodgkin lymphoma.

The rearrangement joins TRBV4-1 to TRBJ1-1, with D possibly TRBD1 on 5 matching bases. Germline V lookup: CDR1 MGHRA, CDR2 YSYEKL. Trimming pared 0 bases from V and 4 bases from J, leaving 12 bases between. CDR3 size: 15 residues. The CDR3 protein is CASSQEGRGGTEAFF. Written as DNA, the CDR3 is TGCGCCAGCAGCCAAGAAGGTCGGGGGGGCACTGAAGCTTTCTTT.

This chain connects TRBV11-3 to TRBJ2-1; 13 nucleotides align to TRBD2. This CDR3 is 15 amino acids long. Germline V CDR1 and CDR2: SGHNT, YENEEA. Trimming took 5 bases from V and 6 from J; bases not matched to a gene: 4. Here the CDR3 DNA reads TGTGCCAGCAGCACCGGGACTAGCGGGACCAATGAGCAGTTCTTC. It yields the protein CASSTGTSGTNEQFF.

The chain recombines TRBV14 with TRBJ1-1; D not resolved. Germline CDR1 reads SGHDN; CDR2 reads FVKESK. V was pared by 1 base and J by 6 bases, with 6 bases between. This CDR3 spans 12 amino acids. The CDR3 DNA sequence: TGTGCCAGCAGCCAAGTTGTCTCTGAAGCTTTCTTT. As protein: CASSQVVSEAFF.

The chain is built from TRBV6-1 and TRBJ1-5, with a tentative D call TRBD1 (5 bases). Germline CDR1 reads MNHNS; CDR2 reads SASEGT. This CDR3 comprises 15 residues. Trimming stripped 6 bases from V and 2 bases from J, with 14 bases between. The DNA of the CDR3 is TGTGCCAGCAGGACCCCGGGGGATGGCAATCAGCCCCAGCATTTT. Translated: CASRTPGDGNQPQHF.

This clone qualifies as medium-sized (0.01 to 0.1%). The V call is TRBV29-1, the J call TRBJ2-7, with D perhaps matching TRBD1 or TRBD2 (5 bases each). This CDR3 is built from 13 residues. Trimming stripped 3 bases from V and 0 bases from J, with 9 bases between. The germline gives CDR1 SQVTM, CDR2 ANQGSEA. The CDR3, as DNA: TGCAGCGTTGATGAGGGGTACTCCTACGAGCAGTACTTC. This codes for CSVDEGYSYEQYF.

CDR3 residues: CASSLRGYSNQPQHF. CDR3 sequence (DNA): TGTGCCAGCAGCCTGAGGGGTTATAGCAATCAGCCCCAGCATTTT. This chain connects TRBV9 to TRBJ1-5, with TRBD1 as a possible D gene (5 bases). The germline V gene has CDR1 SGDLS and CDR2 YYNGEE. The CDR3 spans 15 residues. The V end was cut by 4 bases, the J end by 0 bases, with 11 bases between.

The chain uses TRBV11-1 and TRBJ1-1; 7 nucleotides match TRBD1. The CDR3 is 13 amino acids. V shed 5 bases, J shed 6 bases, and the junction held 6 bases outside the gene matches. The germline V gene encodes CDR1 SGHAT and CDR2 FQDESV (reference sequence). CDR3 nucleotide sequence: TGTGCCAGCAGCCAAGACAGGGACTCTGAAGCTTTCTTT. Residues: CASSQDRDSEAFF.

This clone was seen just once. V and J are TRBV9 and TRBJ1-1; no clear D gene. The ends were cut back, 4 bases at V and 0 bases at J, with 10 bases in the middle. Looked up from germline, CDR1 is SGDLS and CDR2 is YYNGEE. The CDR3 contains 14 residues. CDR3 sequence reads: CASSPHTMNTEAFF. As DNA, the CDR3 is TGTGCCAGCAGCCCTCACACCATGAACACTGAAGCTTTCTTT.

The chain combines TRBV7-2 with TRBJ1-5, with 7 bases matching TRBD1. V was clipped by 5 bases and J by 3 bases; unmatched bases: 10. The CDR3 has 16 residues. In germline, CDR1 is SGHTA, CDR2 FQGNSA. The CDR3 region has the DNA TGTGCCAGCAGCCTCCTCGGACAGGTCCCCAATCAGCCCCAGCATTTT. As protein: CASSLLGQVPNQPQHF.

The V and J genes are TRBV9 and TRBJ2-3; perhaps D is TRBD1 or TRBD2 (6 bases each). CDR1 and CDR2 from the germline V gene are SGDLS and YYNGEE. The length of the CDR3 is 18 residues. Trimming pared 0 bases from V and 1 base from J, leaving 18 bases between. In DNA form, the CDR3 reads TGTGCCAGCAGCGTAGCTCTAGTACACAGGGAGGGCACAGATACGCAGTATTTT. Its protein product is CASSVALVHREGTDTQYF. Looking up the rest from reference TRBV9 and TRBJ2-3 gives the full variable domain: DSGVTQTPKHLITATGQRVTLRCSPRSGDLSVYWYQQSLDQGLQFLIQYYNGEERAKGNILERFSAQQFPDLHSELNLSSLELGDSALYFCASSVALVHREGTDTQYFGPGTRLTVL.